The 23 T cell receptor beta chains listed next were all sequenced from one sample in a study of shared clonotypes between healthy human individuals. Profiling relied on immunoSEQ multiplex PCR, and the TCRdb table lists in-frame clones only, not all of them. The sample includes over a million clones, 96% seen only once; the top ten take 0.95% to 1.5%. Sequencing was done on a sample of naive CD4+ T cells sorted from blood. Noted subset: CD45RA+ positively selected. These TCRs come from a man younger than 40 in good health.

As to this clone: This same CDR3 is encoded by further DNA sequences in the sample. V and J are TRBV18 and TRBJ2-7, with a weak D call TRBD2 (5 bases). The CDR3 runs to 12 residues. Germline values: CDR1 KGHSH, CDR2 LQKENI. V lost 0 bases, J lost 5 bases, and 5 bases lay in between. The chain's CDR3 is CASSPPGDEQYF. The CDR3 DNA reads TGTGCCAGCTCACCACCCGGGGACGAGCAGTACTTC. The full variable domain, in which reference TRBV18 and TRBJ2-7 provide the parts outside the CDR3, is NAGVMQNPRHLVRRRGQEARLRCSPMKGHSHVYWYRQLPEEGLKFMVYLQKENIIDESGMPKERFSAEFPKEGPSILRIQQVVRGDSAAYFCASSPPGDEQYFGPGTRLTVT.

This chain uses TRBV18 with TRBJ2-1; 7 bases are shared with TRBD1. The J segment lost 10 bases and the V segment lost 5 bases, leaving 5 bases of the junction unmatched. Per the germline V gene, CDR1 is KGHSH and CDR2 is LQKENI. This CDR3 region has 12 residues. The CDR3 here is CASSTTGLEQFF. In nucleotides, the CDR3 is TGTGCCAGCTCAACGACAGGGCTGGAGCAGTTCTTC.

The rearrangement joins TRBV19 to TRBJ2-3; D is perhaps TRBD1 (5 bases). The CDR3 runs to 12 residues. Germline assignment: CDR1 LNHDA and CDR2 SQIVND (reference sequence). The V end was cut by 6 bases, the J end by 6 bases, with 10 bases between. The CDR3 reads CASRRAGDTQYF. The CDR3 DNA sequence: TGTGCCAGTAGGCGCGCAGGGGATACGCAGTATTTT.

V and J are TRBV19 and TRBJ2-1, with 10 nucleotides matching TRBD2. This CDR3 spans 14 amino acids. J gave up 14 bases and V 5 bases, and 12 bases lay outside the gene matches. The germline V gene encodes CDR1 LNHDA and CDR2 SQIVND (reference sequence). The CDR3 DNA reads TGTGCCAGTAGTTTTACTAGCGGGGCCCCACGCGAGTTCTTC. Protein: CASSFTSGAPREFF.

Details on this clone: Other DNA sequences from this sample encode an identical CDR3 as well. The chain joins TRBV7-3 to TRBJ2-7; D is perhaps TRBD1 or TRBD2 (5 bases each). This CDR3 comprises 12 residues. In germline, CDR1 is SGHTA, CDR2 FQGTGA. Trimming removed 5 bases at V and 6 bases at J, with 11 bases between. DNA for the CDR3: TGTGCCAGCAGCCCCCCTGGGGGCGAGCAGTACTTC. Amino acids: CASSPPGGEQYF.

V and J are TRBV4-3 and TRBJ2-7; possibly TRBD1 or TRBD2 for D (5 bases each). Per germline, CDR1 LGHNA and CDR2 YSLEER. The CDR3 length is 14 residues. Trimming stripped 3 bases from V and 5 bases from J, with 14 bases between. DNA for the CDR3: TGCGCCAGCAGCCAGCGGGTGGGGCGACACGAGCAGTACTTC. Translated: CASSQRVGRHEQYF.

This chain joins TRBV28 and TRBJ2-3; 8 bases line up with TRBD1. V lost 6 bases and J lost 2; bases outside the gene matches: 13. The CDR3 sequence is 17 residues long. The germline V gene has CDR1 MDHEN and CDR2 SYDVKM. The CDR3 spells CASRNDRTGRYTDTQYF. In DNA, the CDR3 is TGTGCCAGCAGAAACGATAGGACAGGGCGGTACACAGATACGCAGTATTTT.

This chain links TRBV5-1 with TRBJ1-1; D is undetermined. The CDR3 consists of 14 residues. CDR1 and CDR2 (germline): SGHRS, YFSETQ. Trimming took 4 bases from V and 7 from J, leaving 17 bases between them. The CDR3 DNA reads TGCGCCAGCAGCGCCTCGGGGAGTGTAGTTGAAGCTTTCTTT. This translates into CASSASGSVVEAFF.

V usage is TRBV10-3 and J usage is TRBJ2-3, with 7 bases lining up with TRBD2. CDR1 is ENHRY and CDR2 is SYGVKD in the germline V gene. The CDR3 has 15 amino acids. J lost 0 bases, V lost 8 bases, and 8 bases had no gene match. CDR3 coding DNA: TGTGCCATCGGGGATAGCGGGCCGAGCACAGATACGCAGTATTTT. It codes for CAIGDSGPSTDTQYF.

The chain couples TRBV5-4 to TRBJ2-3, with TRBD2 identical over 8 bases. Trimming at V came to 0 bases and at J to 2 bases, leaving 11 bases not matched to a gene. The CDR3 loop spans 18 amino acids. Germline V gives CDR1 SGHNT, CDR2 YYREEE (reference sequence). This chain's CDR3 is CASSLALGLATLTDTQYF. Here the CDR3 DNA reads TGTGCCAGCAGCTTGGCCCTCGGACTAGCCACCCTCACAGATACGCAGTATTTT. The full variable domain, rest sourced from reference TRBV5-4 and TRBJ2-3, is ETGVTQSPTHLIKTRGQQVTLRCSSQSGHNTVSWYQQALGQGPQFIFQYYREEENGRGNFPPRFSGLQFPNYSSELNVNALELDDSALYLCASSLALGLATLTDTQYFGPGTRLTVL.

The chain employs TRBV11-2 and TRBJ2-5; the match to TRBD2 covers 11 bases. The CDR3 contains 19 residues. With 5 bases clipped from V and 1 base from J, the junction kept 15 bases outside the gene matches. Germline V gives CDR1 SGHAT, CDR2 FQNNGV. CDR3 region: CASSRYSGRAPLGQETQYF. The CDR3 DNA reads TGTGCCAGCAGCCGGTATAGCGGGAGGGCCCCGTTGGGCCAAGAGACCCAGTACTTC.

Only one count was recorded for this clone. J is TRBJ2-7 and V is TRBV4-1; 9 nucleotides agree with TRBD2. CDR3 length: 15 residues. V trimming: 0 bases; J trimming: 3 bases; junction bases outside the gene matches: 3. The germline V gene has CDR1 MGHRA and CDR2 YSYEKL. This CDR3 is CASSQEVAGVYEQYF. The CDR3 coding sequence is TGCGCCAGCAGCCAAGAGGTAGCGGGAGTCTACGAGCAGTACTTC.

The chain joins TRBV7-6 to TRBJ2-2, with D perhaps TRBD1 (5 bases). The CDR3 runs to 14 residues. Deletions cut 5 bases from V and 4 bases from J, with 11 bases between. The germline V gene encodes CDR1 SGHVS and CDR2 FNYEAQ. CDR3 DNA: TGTGCCAGCAGCGCGCGACAGACCACCGGGGAGCTGTTTTTT. Its translation: CASSARQTTGELFF.

This chain links TRBV14 with TRBJ1-2; a possible D gene is TRBD1 (6 bases). V was clipped by 0 bases and J by 7 bases, with 15 bases between them. CDR1 is SGHDN, CDR2 FVKESK, per germline. The CDR3 loop spans 15 amino acids. The CDR3 DNA is TGTGCCAGCAGCCAAGATAGACGGGGGCTGGCTGGCTACACCTTC. Protein product: CASSQDRRGLAGYTF.

The chain is built from TRBV29-1 and TRBJ2-3; D unresolved. From germline, CDR1 is SQVTM and CDR2 ANQGSEA. Deletions cut 7 bases from V and 0 bases from J, with 5 bases between. There are 11 residues in the CDR3. DNA of the CDR3: TGCAGCGCGAGTAGCACAGATACGCAGTATTTT. Translated, it gives CSASSTDTQYF.

About this clone itself: This sample also contains other DNA sequences that code for the same CDR3. The genes are TRBV28 and TRBJ2-3; D uncertain. This CDR3 comprises 12 residues. Germline values: CDR1 MDHEN, CDR2 SYDVKM. Trimming pared 5 bases from V and 5 bases from J, leaving 8 bases between. CDR3 DNA sequence: TGTGCCAGCAGTCTGCTGTTAGATACGCAGTATTTT. Protein sequence: CASSLLLDTQYF.

The chain is built from TRBV7-2 and TRBJ2-5, with D unclear. Germline assignment: CDR1 SGHTA and CDR2 FQGNSA. This CDR3 is built from 13 residues. Trimming took 2 bases from V and 5 from J, leaving 9 bases between them. The CDR3 loop reads CASSLRVRETQYF. As DNA, the CDR3 is TGTGCCAGCAGCTTAAGGGTCAGGGAGACCCAGTACTTC.

This clone was detected once. One end of the junction is discordant with germline, which a read error may explain. The rearrangement uses TRBV7-7 and TRBJ2-7; 12 bases are a match to TRBD2. The CDR3 has 16 amino acids. In germline, CDR1 is SSHAT, CDR2 FNYEAQ (reference sequence). The CDR3 DNA is TGTGCTAGCAGCCCTAGCGGGAGGGCCGGGTCCTACGAGCAGTACTTC. Protein product: CASSPSGRAGSYEQYF.

The V gene is TRBV5-1, the J gene TRBJ2-1; 12 positions agree with TRBD2. V gave up 0 bases and J gave up 3 bases; unmatched junction bases: 7. CDR1 is SGHRS and CDR2 is YFSETQ in the germline V gene. The CDR3 covers 18 residues. The CDR3, as DNA: TGCGCCAGCAGCTTGGTTGTACTAGCGGGAGGAGTCTACAATGAGCAGTTCTTC. Amino acids: CASSLVVLAGGVYNEQFF.

The chain is built from TRBV4-2 and TRBJ2-3, with D unclear. This CDR3 has 12 amino acids. CDR1 and CDR2 from the germline V gene are LGHNA and YNFKEQ. V lost 6 bases to trimming and J lost 4 bases, with 8 bases between them. The CDR3 protein is CASSQISDTQYF. Written as DNA, the CDR3 is TGTGCCAGCAGTCAGATATCAGATACGCAGTATTTT.

The chain joins TRBV7-9 to TRBJ2-2; D is unresolved. V was pared by 3 bases and J by 2 bases, with 7 bases between. CDR3 size: 14 residues. The germline V gene encodes CDR1 SEHNR and CDR2 FQNEAQ (reference sequence). CDR3 region: CASSFDSNTGELFF. As DNA, the CDR3 is TGTGCCAGCAGCTTCGACTCTAACACCGGGGAGCTGTTTTTT. Using reference TRBV7-9 and TRBJ2-2 for the parts outside the CDR3, the full variable domain is DTGVSQNPRHKITKRGQNVTFRCDPISEHNRLYWYRQTLGQGPEFLTYFQNEAQLEKSRLLSDRFSAERPKGSFSTLEIQRTEQGDSAMYLCASSFDSNTGELFFGEGSRLTVL.

The genes are TRBV6-6 and TRBJ1-1; D remains unclear. This CDR3 contains 14 residues. Germline V gene sequence: CDR1 MNHNY, CDR2 SVGAGI (reference sequence). V was cut by 5 bases and J by 5 bases, with 15 bases left in between. The CDR3 nucleotides are TGTGCCAGCAGTCCAACAAGACCCCAGACTGAAGCTTTCTTT. It translates to CASSPTRPQTEAFF.

The CDR3 bases are TGTGCCAGCAGTGGGGAGCCACTTGGGATAGGGGAGCAGTACTTC. Amino acids: CASSGEPLGIGEQYF. The chain couples TRBV7-9 to TRBJ2-7; possibly TRBD2 for D (5 bases). Germline CDR1 reads SEHNR; CDR2 reads FQNEAQ (reference sequence). This CDR3 spans 15 amino acids. V lost 6 bases and J lost 7, with 22 bases in between.